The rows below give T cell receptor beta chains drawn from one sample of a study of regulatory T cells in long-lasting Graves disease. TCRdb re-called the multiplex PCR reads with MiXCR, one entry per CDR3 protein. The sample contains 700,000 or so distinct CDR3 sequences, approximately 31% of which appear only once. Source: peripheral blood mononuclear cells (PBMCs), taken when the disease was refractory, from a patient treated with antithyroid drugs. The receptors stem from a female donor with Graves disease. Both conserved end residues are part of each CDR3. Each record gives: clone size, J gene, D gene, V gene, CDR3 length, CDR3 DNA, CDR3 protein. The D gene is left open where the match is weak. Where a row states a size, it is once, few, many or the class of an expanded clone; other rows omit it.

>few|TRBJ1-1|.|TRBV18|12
TGTGCCAGCTCACTGGACTGGACTGAAGCTTTCTTT
CASSLDWTEAFF
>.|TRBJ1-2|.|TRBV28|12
TGTGCCAGCAGGACACCCGGGTATGGCTACACCTTC
CASRTPGYGYTF
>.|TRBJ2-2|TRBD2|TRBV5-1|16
TGCGCCAGCAGCTTGGGGGGACTAGCGGAAACCGGGGAGCTGTTTTTT
CASSLGGLAETGELFF
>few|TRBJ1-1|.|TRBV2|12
TGTGCCAGCAGTGAATGGAGTCTCGAAGCTTTCTTT
CASSEWSLEAFF
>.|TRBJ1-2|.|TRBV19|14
TGTGCCAGTGCCCCAGCCAGGGCAGCCGGTGGCTACACCTTC
CASAPARAAGGYTF
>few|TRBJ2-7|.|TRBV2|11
TGTGCCAGCAGTGTACACAACGAGCAGTACTTC
CASSVHNEQYF
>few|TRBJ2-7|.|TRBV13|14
TGTGCCAGCAGCTACGGGACACCATCCTACGAGCAGTACTTC
CASSYGTPSYEQYF
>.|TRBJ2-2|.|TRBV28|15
TGTGCCAGCAGTTTAACGGGGTGGAGCACCGGGGAGCTGTTTTTT
CASSLTGWSTGELFF
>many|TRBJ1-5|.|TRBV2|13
TGTGCCAGCACCCATGGAAGCAATCAGCCCCAGCATTTT
CASTHGSNQPQHF
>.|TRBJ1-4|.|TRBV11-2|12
TGTGCCAGCAGTGTACTGGGCGAAAAACTGTTTTTT
CASSVLGEKLFF
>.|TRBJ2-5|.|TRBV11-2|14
TGTGCCAGCAGCCATCGACGGGGGCGAGAGACCCAGTACTTC
CASSHRRGRETQYF
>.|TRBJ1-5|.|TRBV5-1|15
TGCGCCAGCAGCCCTCTCACGGGGCAGGGACAGCCCCAGCATTTT
CASSPLTGQGQPQHF
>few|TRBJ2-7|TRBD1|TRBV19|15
TGTGCCAGTAGTATAGTAGGGGGCGCTCCCAACGAGCAGTACTTC
CASSIVGGAPNEQYF
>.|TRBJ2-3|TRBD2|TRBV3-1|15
TGTGCCAGCAGAGCTAGCGGGAGGCGGACAGATACGCAGTATTTT
CASRASGRRTDTQYF
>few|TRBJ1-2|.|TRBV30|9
TGTGCCTGCCTTAGCGGCTACACCTTC
CACLSGYTF
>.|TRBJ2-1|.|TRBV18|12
TGTGCCAGCTCACCCCAGGGGTATGAGCAGTTCTTC
CASSPQGYEQFF
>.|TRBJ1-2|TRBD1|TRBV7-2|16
TGTGCCAGCAGCTTATCCCCAAGAGACAGGGCGGGGGGCTACACCTTC
CASSLSPRDRAGGYTF
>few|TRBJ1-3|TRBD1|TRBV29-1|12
TGCAGCGTTGAGCAGGGGGCGCGTAACATATATTTT
CSVEQGARNIYF
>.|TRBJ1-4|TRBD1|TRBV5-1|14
TGCGCCAGCAGCTTCGAGACAGGGAGGGAAAAACTGTTTTTT
CASSFETGREKLFF
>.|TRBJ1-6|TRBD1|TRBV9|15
TGTGCCAGCAGCGAGGGGACAGGCGATAATTCACCCCTCCACTTT
CASSEGTGDNSPLHF
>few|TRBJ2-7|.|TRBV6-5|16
TGTGCCAGCAGTTACTCGACTGGCAGCGGTACCTACGAGCAGTACTTC
CASSYSTGSGTYEQYF
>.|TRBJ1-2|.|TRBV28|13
TGTGCCAGCAGCGCCCAGAGGGGCGGCGGCTACACCTTC
CASSAQRGGGYTF
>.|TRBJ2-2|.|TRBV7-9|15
TGTGCCAGCAGCACCACTAGCTTGAACACCGGGGAGCTGTTTTTT
CASSTTSLNTGELFF
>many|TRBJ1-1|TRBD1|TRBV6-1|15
TGTGCCAGCAGTGAAGAGGTGACAGGGATTTTCGAAGCTTTCTTT
CASSEEVTGIFEAFF
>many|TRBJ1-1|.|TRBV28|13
TGTGCCAGCAGAGAGGGATCTTTCCCTGAAGCTTTCTTT
CASREGSFPEAFF
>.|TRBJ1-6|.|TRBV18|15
TGTGCCAGCTCACCAACTGGGGCTGGGCATTCACCCCTCCACTTT
CASSPTGAGHSPLHF
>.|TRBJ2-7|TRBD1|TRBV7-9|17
TGTGCCAGCAGCTTATATGTAGGCGGCAGGGGGATCCACGAGCAGTACTTC
CASSLYVGGRGIHEQYF
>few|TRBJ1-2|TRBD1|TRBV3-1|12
TGTGCCAGCAGCCAGGACAGGTCCGGCTACACCTTC
CASSQDRSGYTF
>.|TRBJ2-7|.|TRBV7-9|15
TGTGCCAGCAGCTCCGAGGGGGGAGGGTCCTACGAGCAGTACTTC
CASSSEGGGSYEQYF
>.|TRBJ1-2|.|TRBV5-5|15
TGTGCCAGCAAAACGTCAGGGTTCGCTAACTATGGCTACACCTTC
CASKTSGFANYGYTF
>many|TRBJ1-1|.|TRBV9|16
TGTGCCAGCAGCGTAACCGAAATATGGGGCCCGGCTGAAGCTTTCTTT
CASSVTEIWGPAEAFF
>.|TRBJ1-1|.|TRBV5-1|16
TGCGCCAGCAGCCTAGGCCGGGGGATCGCGAACACTGAAGCTTTCTTT
CASSLGRGIANTEAFF
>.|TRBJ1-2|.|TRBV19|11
TGTGCCAGTAGATGGGGCGGTGGCTACACCTTC
CASRWGGGYTF
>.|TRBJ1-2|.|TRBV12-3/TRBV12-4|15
TGTGCCAGCAGTTTGCCGGGGCCTACTAACTATGGCTACACCTTC
CASSLPGPTNYGYTF
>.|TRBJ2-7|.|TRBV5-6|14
TGTGCCAGCAGCTTGGGGCGATTTAATTACGAGCAGTACTTC
CASSLGRFNYEQYF
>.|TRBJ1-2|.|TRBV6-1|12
TGTGCCAGCAGTGACTACCGCTATGGCTACACCTTC
CASSDYRYGYTF
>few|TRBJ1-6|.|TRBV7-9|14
TGTGCCAGCAGCGTACACAGTCCTAATTCACCCCTCCACTTT
CASSVHSPNSPLHF
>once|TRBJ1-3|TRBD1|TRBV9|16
TGTGCCAGCAGCGTGGGGACAGGGCTCTCTGGAAACACCATATATTTT
CASSVGTGLSGNTIYF
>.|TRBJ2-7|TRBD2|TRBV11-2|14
TGTGCCAGCAGCTTAGATGGGACTATCTACGAGCAGTACTTC
CASSLDGTIYEQYF
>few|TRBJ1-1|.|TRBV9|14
TGTGCCAGCAGCGTAGGGACAATGAACACTGAAGCTTTCTTT
CASSVGTMNTEAFF
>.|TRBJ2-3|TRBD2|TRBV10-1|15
TGCGCCAGCAGCGGGACTAGCGGACCTCCGGATACGCAGTATTTT
CASSGTSGPPDTQYF
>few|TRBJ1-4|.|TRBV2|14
TGTGCCAGCAGTGGATTGGGGACTAATGAAAAACTGTTTTTT
CASSGLGTNEKLFF
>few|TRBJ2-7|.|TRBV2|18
TGCGCCAGCAGCAAACGAACCGGGCTTGGGAGACTTAACCACGAGCAGTACTTC
CASSKRTGLGRLNHEQYF